Listed below are T cell receptor beta chains from one sample, sequenced in a study of beta chain features in type 1 diabetes. Some clones are missing from TCRdb's copy, which holds only in-frame ones; the method was immunoSEQ multiplex PCR. Of more than 95,000 clones listed, over 25% are singletons. Source material: central memory CD4+ T cells from blood. Receptor source: a woman aged 18-29 years with type 1 diabetes. Each CDR3 is given with its conserved first and last residue. D genes are given only for firm matches. Only some rows state a clone size, as once, few, many or a class for expanded clones.

d_call: TRBD2; j_call: TRBJ2-1; clone_size: .; v_call: TRBV5-1; cdr3_nt: TGCGCCAGCGGACTAGGGACCTCCTACAATGAGCAGTTCTTC; cdr3_aa: CASGLGTSYNEQFF
d_call: .; j_call: TRBJ2-3; clone_size: few; v_call: TRBV11-2; cdr3_nt: TGTGCCAGCAGCTTAGCAGGGGCAGATACGCAGTATTTT; cdr3_aa: CASSLAGADTQYF
d_call: .; j_call: TRBJ2-3; clone_size: few; v_call: TRBV6-1; cdr3_nt: TGTGCCAGCGGGGGGACAGTCCAGCGAACAGATACGCAGTATTTT; cdr3_aa: CASGGTVQRTDTQYF
d_call: .; j_call: TRBJ1-1; clone_size: .; v_call: TRBV29-1; cdr3_nt: TGCAGCGTTGAGACAGGCATGAACACTGAAGCTTTCTTT; cdr3_aa: CSVETGMNTEAFF
d_call: TRBD2; j_call: TRBJ2-2; clone_size: few; v_call: TRBV5-1; cdr3_nt: TGCGCCAGCAGCCCTGGGACTATACGGAACACCGGGGAGCTGTTTTTT; cdr3_aa: CASSPGTIRNTGELFF
d_call: TRBD2; j_call: TRBJ2-5; clone_size: few; v_call: TRBV28; cdr3_nt: TGTGCCAGCACCCCCATTGCGGGGGTTAGAAGGGAGACCCAGTACTTC; cdr3_aa: CASTPIAGVRRETQYF
d_call: TRBD1; j_call: TRBJ2-1; clone_size: few; v_call: TRBV6-6; cdr3_nt: TGTGCCAGCATCCTGACAGGGACCCTCAATGAGCAGTTCTTC; cdr3_aa: CASILTGTLNEQFF
d_call: TRBD2; j_call: TRBJ2-3; clone_size: .; v_call: TRBV11-3; cdr3_nt: TGTGCCAGCAGCTCGCGGACTAGCGGGAGAACAGATACGCAGTATTTT; cdr3_aa: CASSSRTSGRTDTQYF
d_call: .; j_call: TRBJ1-3; clone_size: .; v_call: TRBV27; cdr3_nt: TGTGCCAGCAGACTACAGGGTTTTGGAGGAAACACCATATATTTT; cdr3_aa: CASRLQGFGGNTIYF
d_call: .; j_call: TRBJ2-3; clone_size: few; v_call: TRBV7-2; cdr3_nt: TGTGCCAGCAGCTTATTTGGCGGGGGCGTGGCAGATACGCAGTATTTT; cdr3_aa: CASSLFGGGVADTQYF
d_call: TRBD2; j_call: TRBJ2-7; clone_size: few; v_call: TRBV30; cdr3_nt: TGTGCCTGGAGCGGCGGGAGTCCCTACGAGCAGTACTTC; cdr3_aa: CAWSGGSPYEQYF
d_call: TRBD2; j_call: TRBJ2-7; clone_size: .; v_call: TRBV28; cdr3_nt: TGTGCCAGCAGTCTTGCCGGGACTAGCTTGCCCGAGCAGTACTTC; cdr3_aa: CASSLAGTSLPEQYF
d_call: TRBD2; j_call: TRBJ2-2; clone_size: .; v_call: TRBV18; cdr3_nt: TGTGCCAGCTCACCTCTAGCGGGAGAGTCCGGGGAGCTGTTTTTT; cdr3_aa: CASSPLAGESGELFF
d_call: TRBD1; j_call: TRBJ1-5; clone_size: few; v_call: TRBV6-5; cdr3_nt: TGTGCCAGCAGCCCGGACAGGGGGCATCAGCCCCAGCATTTT; cdr3_aa: CASSPDRGHQPQHF
d_call: .; j_call: TRBJ1-1; clone_size: .; v_call: TRBV11-2; cdr3_nt: TGTGCCAGCAGCTTGGTACTTGAACGCACTGAAGCTTTCTTT; cdr3_aa: CASSLVLERTEAFF
d_call: .; j_call: TRBJ2-5; clone_size: .; v_call: TRBV19; cdr3_nt: TGTGCCAGTAGTCGTCGAGCGGCCCAAGAGACCCAGTACTTC; cdr3_aa: CASSRRAAQETQYF
d_call: TRBD1; j_call: TRBJ2-5; clone_size: few; v_call: TRBV12-5; cdr3_nt: TGTGCTAGTGGTTCGGGACAGGGCTCGGTATCGGGAGAGACCCAGTACTTC; cdr3_aa: CASGSGQGSVSGETQYF
d_call: TRBD1; j_call: TRBJ2-5; clone_size: once; v_call: TRBV7-9; cdr3_nt: TGTGCCAGCAGCAATGACAGGGTCGAGACCCAGTACTTC; cdr3_aa: CASSNDRVETQYF